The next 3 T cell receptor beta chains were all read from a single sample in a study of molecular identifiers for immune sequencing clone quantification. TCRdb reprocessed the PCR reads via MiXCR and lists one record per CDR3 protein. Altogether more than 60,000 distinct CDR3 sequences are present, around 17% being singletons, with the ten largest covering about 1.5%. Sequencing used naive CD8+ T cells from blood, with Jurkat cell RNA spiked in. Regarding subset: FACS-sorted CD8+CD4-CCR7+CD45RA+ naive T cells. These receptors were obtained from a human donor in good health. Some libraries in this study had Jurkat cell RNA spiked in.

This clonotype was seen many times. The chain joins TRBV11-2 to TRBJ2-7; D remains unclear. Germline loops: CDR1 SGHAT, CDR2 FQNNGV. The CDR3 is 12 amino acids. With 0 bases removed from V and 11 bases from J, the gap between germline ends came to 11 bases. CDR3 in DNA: TGTGCCAGCAGCTTAGATATTAAGACCAAGTACTTC. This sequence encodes CASSLDIKTKYF.

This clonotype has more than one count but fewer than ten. Here the CDR3 reads CASIGEDYYEQYF. Written as DNA, the CDR3 is TGTGCCAGCATAGGGGAAGACTACTACGAGCAGTACTTC. The chain uses TRBV2 and TRBJ2-7; D tentatively reads TRBD1 or TRBD2 (5 bases each). The germline gives CDR1 SNHLY, CDR2 FYNNEI. V was pared by 7 bases and J by 3 bases, with 13 bases between. The CDR3 sequence is 13 residues long. The entire variable domain, with the rest obtained from reference TRBV2 and TRBJ2-7, is as follows: EPEVTQTPSHQVTQMGQEVILRCVPISNHLYFYWYRQILGQKVEFLVSFYNNEISEKSEIFDDQFSVERPDGSNFTLKIRSTKLEDSAMYFCASIGEDYYEQYFGPGTRLTVT.

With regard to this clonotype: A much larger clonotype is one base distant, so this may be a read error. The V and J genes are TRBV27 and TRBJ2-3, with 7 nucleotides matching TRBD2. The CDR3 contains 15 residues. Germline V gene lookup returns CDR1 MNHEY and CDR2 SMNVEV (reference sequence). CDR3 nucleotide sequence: TGTGCCAGCAGTTTTTATTCTAGCGGCACAGGTACGCAGTATTTT. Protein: CASSFYSSGTGTQYF.